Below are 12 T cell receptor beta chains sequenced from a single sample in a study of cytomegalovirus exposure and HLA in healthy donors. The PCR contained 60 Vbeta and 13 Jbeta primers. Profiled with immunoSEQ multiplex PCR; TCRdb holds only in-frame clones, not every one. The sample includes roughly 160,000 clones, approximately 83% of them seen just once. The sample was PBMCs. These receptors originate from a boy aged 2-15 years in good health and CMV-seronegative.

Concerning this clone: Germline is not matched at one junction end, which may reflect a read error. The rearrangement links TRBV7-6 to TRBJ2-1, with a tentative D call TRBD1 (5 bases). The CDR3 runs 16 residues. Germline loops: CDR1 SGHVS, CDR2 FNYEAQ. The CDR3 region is CASRLAPDSNYNEQFF. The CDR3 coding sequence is TGTGCCAGCAGGTTAGCCCCCGACAGCAACTACAATGAGCAGTTCTTC.

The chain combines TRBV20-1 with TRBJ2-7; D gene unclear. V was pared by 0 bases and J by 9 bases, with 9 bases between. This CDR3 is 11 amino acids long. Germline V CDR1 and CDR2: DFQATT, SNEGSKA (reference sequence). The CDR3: CSARDPPRQYF. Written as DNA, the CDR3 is TGCAGTGCTAGAGACCCTCCTAGGCAGTACTTC.

DNA for the CDR3: TGTGCCAGCAGCCGAAACAGGGGCGAGAACACTGAAGCTTTCTTT. It specifies CASSRNRGENTEAFF. V is TRBV7-9 and J is TRBJ1-1; 7 nucleotides match TRBD1. The CDR3 runs to 15 residues. Trimming at V came to 5 bases and at J to 1 base, leaving 7 bases not matched to a gene. In germline, CDR1 is SEHNR, CDR2 FQNEAQ (reference sequence).

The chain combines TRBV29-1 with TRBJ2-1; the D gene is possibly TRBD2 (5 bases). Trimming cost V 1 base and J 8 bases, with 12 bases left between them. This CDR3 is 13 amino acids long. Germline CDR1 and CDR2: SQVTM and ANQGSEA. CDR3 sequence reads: CSVEGGSGDEQFF. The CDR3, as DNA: TGCAGCGTTGAAGGCGGGTCTGGCGATGAGCAGTTCTTC.

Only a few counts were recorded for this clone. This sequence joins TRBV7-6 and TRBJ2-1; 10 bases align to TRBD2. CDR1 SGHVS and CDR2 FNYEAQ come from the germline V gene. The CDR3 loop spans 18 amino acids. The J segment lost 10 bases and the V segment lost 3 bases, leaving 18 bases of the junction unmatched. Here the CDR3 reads CASSFFLKREGPVGEQFF. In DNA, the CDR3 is TGTGCCAGCAGCTTCTTCCTGAAGCGGGAGGGCCCGGTGGGCGAGCAGTTCTTC.

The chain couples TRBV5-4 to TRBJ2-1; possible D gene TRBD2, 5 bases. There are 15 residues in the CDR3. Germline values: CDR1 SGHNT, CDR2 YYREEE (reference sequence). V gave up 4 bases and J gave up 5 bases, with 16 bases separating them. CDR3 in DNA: TGTGCCAGCAGCCCGAGTGGGAGAGCTAACAATGAGCAGTTCTTC. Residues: CASSPSGRANNEQFF.

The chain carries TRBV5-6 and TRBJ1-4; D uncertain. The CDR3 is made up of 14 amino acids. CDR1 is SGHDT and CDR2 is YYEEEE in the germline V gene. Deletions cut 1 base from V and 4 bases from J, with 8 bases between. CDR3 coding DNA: TGTGCCAGCAGCTTGAGAGTCATTAATGAAAAACTGTTTTTT. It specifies CASSLRVINEKLFF. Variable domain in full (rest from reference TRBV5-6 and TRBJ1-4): DAGVTQSPTHLIKTRGQQVTLRCSPKSGHDTVSWYQQALGQGPQFIFQYYEEEERQRGNFPDRFSGHQFPNYSSELNVNALLLGDSALYLCASSLRVINEKLFFGSGTQLSVL.

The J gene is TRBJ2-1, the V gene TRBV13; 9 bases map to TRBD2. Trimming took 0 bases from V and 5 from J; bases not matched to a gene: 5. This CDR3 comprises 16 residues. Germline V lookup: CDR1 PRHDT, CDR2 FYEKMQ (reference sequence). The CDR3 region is CASSLGASGTHNEQFF. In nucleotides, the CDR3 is TGTGCCAGCAGCTTAGGGGCTAGCGGGACTCACAATGAGCAGTTCTTC.

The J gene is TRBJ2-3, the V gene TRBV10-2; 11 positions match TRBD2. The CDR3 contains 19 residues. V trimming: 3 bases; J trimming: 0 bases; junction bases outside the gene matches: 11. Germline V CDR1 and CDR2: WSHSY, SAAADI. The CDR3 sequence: CASSDHPPTSGESTDTQYF. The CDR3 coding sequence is TGCGCCAGCAGTGACCACCCTCCGACTAGCGGGGAGAGCACAGATACGCAGTATTTT.

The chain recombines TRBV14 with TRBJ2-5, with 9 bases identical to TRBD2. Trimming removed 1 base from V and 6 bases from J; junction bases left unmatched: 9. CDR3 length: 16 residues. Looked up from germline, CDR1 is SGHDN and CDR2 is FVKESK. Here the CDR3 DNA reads TGTGCCAGCAGCCAAGTGATTAGCGGGAGTCTGAAGACCCAGTACTTC. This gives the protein CASSQVISGSLKTQYF.

This chain's CDR3 is CASRTYKCYEQYF. Written as DNA, the CDR3 is TGTGCCAGCAGAACCTATAAATGCTACGAGCAGTACTTC. The V gene is TRBV6-4, the J gene TRBJ2-7; D gene uncertain. The germline V gene encodes CDR1 MRHNA and CDR2 SNTAGT. The CDR3 covers 13 residues. Trimming shortened V by 6 bases and J by 3 bases, and 12 bases separated the two germline ends.

As DNA, the CDR3 is TGTGCCTGGAGCGCGACTAGCGGAGCCTACTACGAGCAGTACTTC. It translates to CAWSATSGAYYEQYF. This chain links TRBV30 with TRBJ2-7; 9 nucleotides align to TRBD2. The CDR3 is 15 amino acids. Unmatched junction bases numbered 9, after V lost 3 bases and J lost 3 bases. Germline V CDR1 and CDR2: GTSNPN, SVGIG (reference sequence). Combining the CDR3 with reference TRBV30 and TRBJ2-7 gives the whole variable domain SQTIHQWPATLVQPVGSPLSLECTVEGTSNPNLYWYRQAAGRGLQLLFYSVGIGQISSEVPQNLSASRPQDRQFILSSKKLLLSDSGFYLCAWSATSGAYYEQYFGPGTRLTVT.